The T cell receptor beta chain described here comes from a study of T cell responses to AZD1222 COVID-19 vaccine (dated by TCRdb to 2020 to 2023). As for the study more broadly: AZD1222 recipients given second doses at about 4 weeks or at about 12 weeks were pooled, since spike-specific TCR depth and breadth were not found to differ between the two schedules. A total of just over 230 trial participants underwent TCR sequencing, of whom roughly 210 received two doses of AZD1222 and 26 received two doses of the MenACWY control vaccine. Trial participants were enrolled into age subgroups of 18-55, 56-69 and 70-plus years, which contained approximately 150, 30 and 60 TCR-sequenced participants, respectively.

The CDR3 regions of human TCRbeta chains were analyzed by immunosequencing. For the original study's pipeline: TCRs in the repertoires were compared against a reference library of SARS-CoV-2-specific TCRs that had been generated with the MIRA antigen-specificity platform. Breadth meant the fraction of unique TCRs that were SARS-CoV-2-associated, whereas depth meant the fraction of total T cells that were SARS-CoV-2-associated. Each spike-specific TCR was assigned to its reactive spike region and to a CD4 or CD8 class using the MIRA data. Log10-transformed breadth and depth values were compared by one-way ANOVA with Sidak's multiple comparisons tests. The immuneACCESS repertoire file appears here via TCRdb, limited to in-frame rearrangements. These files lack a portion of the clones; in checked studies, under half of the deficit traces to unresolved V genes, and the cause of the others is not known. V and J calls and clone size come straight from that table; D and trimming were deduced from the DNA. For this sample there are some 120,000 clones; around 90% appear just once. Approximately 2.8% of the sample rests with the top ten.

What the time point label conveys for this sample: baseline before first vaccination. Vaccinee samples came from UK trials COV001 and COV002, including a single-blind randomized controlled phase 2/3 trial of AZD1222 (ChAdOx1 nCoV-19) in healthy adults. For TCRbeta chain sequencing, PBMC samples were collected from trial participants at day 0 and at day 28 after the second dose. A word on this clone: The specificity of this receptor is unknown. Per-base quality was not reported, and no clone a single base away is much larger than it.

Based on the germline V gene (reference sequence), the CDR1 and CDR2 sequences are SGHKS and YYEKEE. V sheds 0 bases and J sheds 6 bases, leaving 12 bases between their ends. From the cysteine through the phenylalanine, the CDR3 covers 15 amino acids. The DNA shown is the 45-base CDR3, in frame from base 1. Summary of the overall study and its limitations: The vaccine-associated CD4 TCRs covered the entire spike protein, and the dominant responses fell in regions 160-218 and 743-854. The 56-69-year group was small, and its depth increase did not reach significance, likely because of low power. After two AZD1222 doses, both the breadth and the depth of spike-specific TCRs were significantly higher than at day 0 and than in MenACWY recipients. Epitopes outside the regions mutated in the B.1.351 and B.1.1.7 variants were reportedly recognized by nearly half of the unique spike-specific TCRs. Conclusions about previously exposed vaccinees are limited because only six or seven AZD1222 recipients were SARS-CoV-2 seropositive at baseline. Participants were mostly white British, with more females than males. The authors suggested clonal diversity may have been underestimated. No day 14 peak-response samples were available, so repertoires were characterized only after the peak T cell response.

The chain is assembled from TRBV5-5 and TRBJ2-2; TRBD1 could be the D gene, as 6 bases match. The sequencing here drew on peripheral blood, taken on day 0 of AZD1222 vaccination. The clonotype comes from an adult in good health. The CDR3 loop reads CASSLVQGPPGELFF. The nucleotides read TGTGCCAGCAGCTTGGTCCAGGGGCCCCCCGGGGAGCTGTTTTTT.